This T cell receptor beta chain derives from a study of OX40 agonist ivuxolimab in advanced cancers. Looking at the study overall: The costimulatory receptor OX40 (CD134) was targeted by ivuxolimab, a fully human IgG2 agonistic monoclonal antibody. Among the 52 dose-escalation patients, about 20 had hepatocellular carcinoma, roughly 15 melanoma, 9 renal cell carcinoma and 9 head and neck cancer. Patients were allowed to have had prior anti-PD-1, anti-PD-L1 or anti-CTLA-4 therapy, and approximately 41% of the dose-escalation patients had previously received checkpoint inhibitors. The paper reports the monotherapy dose-escalation portion (N of about 50 patients) of the phase I ivuxolimab trial. Three dose-escalation patients achieved partial responses, one with hepatocellular carcinoma and two with cutaneous melanoma. A male proportion of about 79% and a mean age of approximately 60 years, ranging from 23 to 79, were recorded for the dose-escalation cohort. The purpose of peripheral TCRbeta sequencing was to test whether ivuxolimab changed TCR sequence diversity and led to clonal T-cell expansion. Intravenous ivuxolimab was administered to patients every 2 weeks at six dose levels: 0.01, 0.1, 0.3, 1.5, 3 and 10 mg/kg.

V is pruned by 6 bases and J by 3 bases, leaving 5 bases of the junction without a gene match. Spanning cysteine to phenylalanine, the CDR3 consists of 13 amino acids. Of all the DNA, just the CDR3 is kept, 39 bases in frame from base 1. The germline V gene provides CDR1 SNHLY and CDR2 FYNNEI. The trial excluded patients who had a history of autoimmune disease or were on systemic immunosuppression. Peripheral blood for TCR sequencing was collected from all dose cohorts at baseline, on cycle 4 day 1, and on cycle 7 day 1. The samples were taken from a phase I, first-in-human, multicenter, open-label dose-escalation trial of ivuxolimab. The trial enrolled adults with locally advanced or metastatic head and neck squamous cell, hepatocellular, melanoma or renal cell carcinoma. Before TCR sequencing, CD4+ and CD8+ T cells were separately sorted from peripheral blood. A remark on this clone: This clone's antigen is unknown. Base qualities are not provided; no much larger clone lies one nucleotide away.

The paper as a whole reports these results and caveats: After ivuxolimab, CD8+ T cells had more expanded clones than CD4+ T cells on average. Low levels of normalized T-cell clonal expansion were also shown by some nonresponding patients. In partial responders in the 0.1-3.0 mg/kg groups, normalized peripheral clonal expansion was found to be among the lowest, especially among CD8+ T cells. At doses of 0.1 to 3.0 mg/kg, clonal expansion of both CD4+ and CD8+ T cells in blood was seen between baseline and week 6. The antigen specificity of the peripheral T cells that underwent clonal expansion was not determined.

To sequence the TCRbeta CDR3 region, genomic DNA was isolated from the sorted cells. The immunoSEQ Assay was used to sequence the TCRbeta CDR3 regions. TCRdb took this table from immuneACCESS and kept in-frame rearrangements with V and J called. Such tables lack part of the clones; where checked against another copy, unresolved V genes explain under half of the gap, and the rest is unexplained. This sample lists 50,000 to 80,000 clones; around four fifths were detected once. Around 9.5% of the sample lies in the top ten. This specimen was CD4+ or CD8+ T cells sorted from blood, taken in a trial of the OX40 agonist ivuxolimab. The rearrangement joined TRBV2 to TRBJ2-7, and 7 junctional nucleotides match TRBD2. This clonotype originated in an adult with an advanced solid tumor such as melanoma, head and neck, liver or kidney cancer. CDR3 protein: CASRMTSRYEQYF. The sequenced DNA is TGTGCCAGCAGAATGACTAGCCGCTACGAGCAGTACTTC.